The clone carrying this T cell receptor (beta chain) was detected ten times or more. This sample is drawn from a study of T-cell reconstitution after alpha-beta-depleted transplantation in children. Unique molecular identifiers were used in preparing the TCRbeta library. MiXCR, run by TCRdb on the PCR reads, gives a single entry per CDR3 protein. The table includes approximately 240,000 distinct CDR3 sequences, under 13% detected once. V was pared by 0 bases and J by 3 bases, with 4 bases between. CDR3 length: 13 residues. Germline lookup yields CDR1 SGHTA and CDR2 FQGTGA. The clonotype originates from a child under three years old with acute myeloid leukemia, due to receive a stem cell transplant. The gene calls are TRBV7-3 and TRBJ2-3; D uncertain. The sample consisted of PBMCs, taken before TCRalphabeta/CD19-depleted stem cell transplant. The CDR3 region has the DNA TGTGCCAGCAGCTTAACAGGGACAGATACGCAGTATTTT. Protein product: CASSLTGTDTQYF.